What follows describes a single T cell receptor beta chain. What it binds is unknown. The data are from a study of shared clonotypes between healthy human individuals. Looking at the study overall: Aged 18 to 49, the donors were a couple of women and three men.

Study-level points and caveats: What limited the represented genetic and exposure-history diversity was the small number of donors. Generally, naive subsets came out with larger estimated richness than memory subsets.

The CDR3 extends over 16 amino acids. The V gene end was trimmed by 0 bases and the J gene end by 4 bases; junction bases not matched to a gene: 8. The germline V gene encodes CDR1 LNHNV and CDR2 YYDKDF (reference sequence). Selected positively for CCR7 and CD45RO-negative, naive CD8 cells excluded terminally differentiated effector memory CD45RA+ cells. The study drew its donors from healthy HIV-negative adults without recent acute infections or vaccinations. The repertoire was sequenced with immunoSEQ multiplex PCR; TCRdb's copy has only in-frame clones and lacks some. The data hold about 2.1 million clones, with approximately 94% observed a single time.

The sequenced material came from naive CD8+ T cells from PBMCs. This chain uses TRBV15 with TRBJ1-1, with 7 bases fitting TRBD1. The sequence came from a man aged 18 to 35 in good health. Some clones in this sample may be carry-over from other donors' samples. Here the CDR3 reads CATSRERQGKLTEAFF. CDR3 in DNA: TGTGCCACCAGCAGAGAAAGACAGGGCAAACTCACTGAAGCTTTCTTT.